The 24 T cell receptor beta chains below come from one sample, sequenced in a study of radiation and T cells in renal cell carcinoma. The table came from immunoSEQ multiplex PCR; TCRdb's copy has only in-frame clones and leaves some out. The sample yields about 130,000 clones, 80% to 90% seen once. Specified time point: blood 2 weeks post-SBRT. Noted treatment: 15 Gy SBRT to primary tumor, nephrectomy 4 weeks later. The specimen comprised blood, sampled from a patient whose treatment included radiotherapy and nephrectomy. These receptors were collected from a woman aged 60-75 years with renal cell carcinoma.

V usage is TRBV9 and J usage is TRBJ2-2; D call uncertain. The CDR3 contains 15 residues. Trimming took off 5 bases at V and 0 bases at J, with 11 bases between the two ends. The V gene's germline CDR1 is SGDLS and CDR2 YYNGEE. This CDR3 is CASSATFSNTGELFF. CDR3 bases: TGTGCCAGCAGTGCTACGTTCTCGAACACCGGGGAGCTGTTTTTT.

This chain connects TRBV18 to TRBJ1-2, with a weak D call TRBD1 (6 bases). This CDR3 has 15 residues. V gave up 6 bases and J gave up 2 bases, with 16 bases separating them. The germline CDR1 and CDR2 sequences are KGHSH and LQKENI. The CDR3 DNA reads as TGTGCCAGCTCGCTAGGCGGGGGGCCAAACTATGGCTACACCTTC. It is translated as CASSLGGGPNYGYTF.

V usage is TRBV21-1 and J usage is TRBJ1-1. TRBV21-1 is a listed pseudogene. The CDR3 is 12 amino acids. CDR3 region: CASSNKGSEAFF. The CDR3 coding sequence is TGTGCCAGCAGCAACAAGGGCTCTGAAGCTTTCTTT.

V gene TRBV6-6 combines with J gene TRBJ1-2, with 8 bases fitting TRBD1. The CDR3 is 12 residues long. V dropped 6 bases and J dropped 12; count of bases not matched to a gene: 9. Germline V CDR1 and CDR2: MNHNY, SVGAGI (reference sequence). CDR3 DNA: TGTGCCAGCAGCTCTCAGGGGGCAGGCAACACCTTC. Translating it yields CASSSQGAGNTF.

The chain couples TRBV5-5 to TRBJ2-7; D ambiguous. This CDR3 contains 12 residues. Between the trimmed V and J ends, which lost 4 bases and 2 bases, there was a span of 7 bases. The V gene's germline CDR1 is SGHKS and CDR2 YYEKEE (reference sequence). The CDR3: CASSLVPYEQYF. CDR3 bases: TGTGCCAGCAGCCTGGTACCCTACGAGCAGTACTTC.

The rearrangement joins TRBV2 to TRBJ2-7; tentative D call: TRBD2 (5 bases). Germline lookup yields CDR1 SNHLY and CDR2 FYNNEI. Deletions cut 6 bases from V and 0 bases from J, with 12 bases between. The CDR3 has 14 amino acids. The CDR3 is CASRELVSSYEQYF. The CDR3 bases are TGTGCCAGCAGGGAACTAGTCAGCTCCTACGAGCAGTACTTC.

This clone came up a few times. This chain uses TRBV6-6 with TRBJ2-7; D gene uncertain. CDR3 length: 14 residues. Per the germline V gene, CDR1 is MNHNY and CDR2 is SVGAGI (reference sequence). Trimming removed 2 bases at V and 0 bases at J, with 8 bases between. CDR3 sequence (DNA): TGTGCCAGCAGTTACGACCAATCCTCCTACGAGCAGTACTTC. This gives the protein CASSYDQSSYEQYF.

The chain recombines TRBV6-5 with TRBJ1-2; D not certain. Trimming cost V 5 bases and J 6 bases, with 16 bases left between them. Germline CDR1 MNHEY, CDR2 SVGAGI. CDR3 length equals 14 residues. The CDR3 reads CASSERSRTHGYTF. The CDR3 bases are TGTGCCAGCAGTGAACGGTCGCGGACCCATGGCTACACCTTC.

The chain links TRBV29-1 to TRBJ1-2; D remains ambiguous. V was cut by 4 bases and J by 2 bases, with 14 bases left in between. Germline values: CDR1 SQVTM, CDR2 ANQGSEA. CDR3 size: 14 residues. The CDR3: CSVAGEQANYGYTF. The CDR3 DNA follows: TGCAGCGTTGCGGGCGAGCAGGCGAACTATGGCTACACCTTC.

This chain links TRBV11-2 with TRBJ2-2, with D perhaps TRBD1 or TRBD2 (5 bases each). Germline CDR1 and CDR2: SGHAT and FQNNGV. The CDR3 covers 17 residues. Trimming pared 7 bases from V and 3 bases from J, leaving 21 bases between. Written as DNA, the CDR3 is TGTGCCAGCAACGACCCCCCGGGACCAGCTTACACCGGGGAGCTGTTTTTT. Amino acids: CASNDPPGPAYTGELFF.

The chain joins TRBV6-1 to TRBJ1-1, with a weak D call TRBD1 (5 bases). Germline CDR1 MNHNS, CDR2 SASEGT. The CDR3 contains 14 residues. The V gene lost 4 bases and the J gene lost 1 base, with 10 bases spanning the gap. For the CDR3, the DNA is TGTGCCAGCAGTGCAACCGACAGGAACACTGAAGCTTTCTTT. Translating it yields CASSATDRNTEAFF.

This clone was detected only once. The genes are TRBV9 and TRBJ2-1, with 10 bases that match TRBD1. Germline CDR1 SGDLS, CDR2 YYNGEE. The CDR3 runs to 15 residues. Unmatched junction bases numbered 6, after V lost 4 bases and J lost 5 bases. CDR3 in amino acids: CASSTPGTGDNEQFF. DNA for the CDR3: TGTGCCAGCAGCACTCCCGGGACAGGGGACAATGAGCAGTTCTTC.

The chain combines TRBV29-1 with TRBJ1-2, with 12 bases identical to TRBD1. With V trimmed by 6 bases and J by 8 bases, 7 bases remained unmatched. The CDR3 length is 13 residues. CDR1 and CDR2 from the germline V gene are SQVTM and ANQGSEA. The CDR3 DNA reads as TGCAGCGTCGCCGGGACAGGGGGCGCCGGCTACACCTTC. It yields the protein CSVAGTGGAGYTF.

This chain connects TRBV11-3 to TRBJ2-4, with 8 bases matching TRBD1. CDR1 is SGHNT and CDR2 is YENEEA in the germline V gene. The CDR3 is 15 residues long. V trimming: 6 bases; J trimming: 6 bases; junction bases outside the gene matches: 10. CDR3 nucleotides: TGTGCCAGCAGGACTGATACAGGGGGGAGAAACATTCAGTACTTC. It specifies CASRTDTGGRNIQYF. The whole variable domain, filled in from reference TRBV11-3 and TRBJ2-4, reads EAGVVQSPRYKIIEKKQPVAFWCNPISGHNTLYWYLQNLGQGPELLIRYENEEAVDDSQLPKDRFSAERLKGVDSTLKIQPAELGDSAVYLCASRTDTGGRNIQYFGAGTRLSVL.

The table lists this clone with a count of one. V is TRBV18 and J is TRBJ1-6, with no clear D. The length of the CDR3 is 14 residues. From germline, CDR1 is KGHSH and CDR2 LQKENI. V was clipped by 0 bases and J by 5 bases, with 5 bases between them. CDR3 region: CASSPPSHNSPLHF. CDR3 nucleotides: TGTGCCAGCTCACCACCCTCACATAATTCACCCCTCCACTTT.

The chain couples TRBV30 to TRBJ2-2, with TRBD1 identical over 10 bases. V shed 5 bases and J 7 bases; nucleotides not matched to a gene: 4. The V gene's germline CDR1 is GTSNPN and CDR2 SVGIG (reference sequence). There are 13 residues in the CDR3. Here the CDR3 DNA reads TGTGCCTGGGGGACAGGGGTCGACGGGGAGCTGTTTTTT. Translation gives CAWGTGVDGELFF.

The V gene is TRBV18, the J gene TRBJ1-6; TRBD1 is a possible D gene (6 bases). Per germline, CDR1 KGHSH and CDR2 LQKENI. The CDR3 is made up of 15 amino acids. Trimming shortened V by 5 bases and J by 0 bases, and 8 bases separated the two germline ends. CDR3 residues: CASSEDSSYNSPLHF. As DNA, the CDR3 is TGTGCCAGCTCAGAGGACAGCTCCTATAATTCACCCCTCCACTTT.

J is TRBJ2-3 and V is TRBV4-1, with 9 bases fitting TRBD2. J gave up 8 bases and V 4 bases, and 16 bases lay outside the gene matches. CDR3 length: 17 residues. From germline, CDR1 is MGHRA and CDR2 YSYEKL. This CDR3 is CASSRSTSSGEGVTQYF. The CDR3 DNA reads as TGCGCCAGCAGCCGAAGTACGTCTAGCGGGGAAGGGGTTACGCAGTATTTT.

The V gene is TRBV4-3, the J gene TRBJ1-4; TRBD1 aligns across 7 bases. There are 18 residues in the CDR3. J lost 6 bases, V lost 2 bases, and 15 bases had no gene match. CDR1 is LGHNA and CDR2 is YSLEER in the germline V gene. CDR3 sequence reads: CASSQFRQGKQADEKLFF. The CDR3 DNA follows: TGCGCCAGCAGCCAATTCCGACAGGGAAAGCAGGCGGATGAAAAACTGTTTTTT.

The V and J genes are TRBV6-1 and TRBJ2-3, with 8 nucleotides matching TRBD1. J lost 0 bases, V lost 5 bases, and 4 bases had no gene match. The CDR3 is made up of 15 amino acids. Germline assignment: CDR1 MNHNS and CDR2 SASEGT. The CDR3 here is CASSLRQGSTDTQYF. DNA for the CDR3: TGTGCCAGCAGTTTGAGACAGGGGAGCACAGATACGCAGTATTTT.

The chain combines TRBV18 with TRBJ2-2, with 10 nucleotides matching TRBD2. The V gene's germline CDR1 is KGHSH and CDR2 LQKENI. V dropped 4 bases and J dropped 1; count of bases not matched to a gene: 9. The CDR3 runs to 18 residues. The CDR3 coding sequence is TGTGCCAGCTCACGTAAGATAGGGACTAGCGAGAACACCGGGGAGCTGTTTTTT. Translated: CASSRKIGTSENTGELFF.

The chain combines TRBV18 with TRBJ1-4; D may be TRBD1 (6 bases). Germline V gene lookup returns CDR1 KGHSH and CDR2 LQKENI. Trimming took 2 bases from V and 8 from J, leaving 12 bases between them. This CDR3 region has 14 residues. CDR3 sequence reads: CASSPGGSEEKLFF. For the CDR3, the DNA is TGTGCCAGCTCACCAGGGGGCTCTGAGGAAAAACTGTTTTTT.

The rearrangement joins TRBV5-8 to TRBJ2-7; 9 bases are shared with TRBD1. Germline lookup yields CDR1 SGHTS and CDR2 YDEGEE. The ends lost 5 bases at V and 6 bases at J; junction bases unmatched: 6. The CDR3 extends over 13 amino acids. The CDR3 coding sequence is TGTGCCAGCAGTCGGGACAGGGAGACCGAGCAGTACTTC. This codes for CASSRDRETEQYF.

The chain combines TRBV27 with TRBJ2-5; weak D call: TRBD1 (5 bases). V lost 0 bases and J lost 5, with 13 bases in between. CDR3 length equals 15 residues. CDR1 and CDR2 (germline): MNHEY, SMNVEV (reference sequence). The CDR3 sequence is CASSLSSGNGETQYF. The CDR3, as DNA: TGTGCCAGCAGTTTATCGTCAGGGAATGGGGAGACCCAGTACTTC.